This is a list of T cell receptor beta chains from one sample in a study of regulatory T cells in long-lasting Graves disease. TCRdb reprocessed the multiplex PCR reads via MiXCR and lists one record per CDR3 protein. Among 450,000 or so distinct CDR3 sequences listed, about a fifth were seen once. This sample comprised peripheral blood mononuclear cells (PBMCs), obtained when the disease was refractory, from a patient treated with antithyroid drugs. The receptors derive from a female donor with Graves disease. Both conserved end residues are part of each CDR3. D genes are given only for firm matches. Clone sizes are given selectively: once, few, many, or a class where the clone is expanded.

CASSLGLATGELFF,TGTGCCAGCAGCTTGGGACTAGCGACCGGGGAGCTGTTTTTT,14,TRBJ2-2,TRBV5-6,.,TRBD2
CASSQGGGPEAFF,TGTGCCAGCAGCCAAGGTGGAGGGCCAGAAGCTTTCTTT,13,TRBJ1-1,TRBV3-1,many,.
CSAAQGNTEAFF,TGCAGCGCTGCACAGGGGAACACTGAAGCTTTCTTT,12,TRBJ1-1,TRBV29-1,few,.
CASSPHPTSGRLNIQYF,TGTGCCAGCAGCCCCCACCCGACTAGCGGGAGGCTAAACATTCAGTACTTC,17,TRBJ2-4,TRBV11-2,many,TRBD2
CASSQDWRGTLGANVLTF,TGCGCCAGCAGCCAAGATTGGAGAGGTACCCTTGGGGCCAACGTCCTGACTTTC,18,TRBJ2-6,TRBV4-1,few,.
CASSPGLIETQYF,TGCGCCAGCAGCCCGGGACTTATAGAGACCCAGTACTTC,13,TRBJ2-5,TRBV5-1,.,.
CSASIRVGGSGQETQYF,TGCAGTGCTAGTATCAGGGTTGGGGGGAGTGGACAAGAGACCCAGTACTTC,17,TRBJ2-5,TRBV20-1,.,.
CASSPHLASGSNEQYF,TGTGCCAGCAGCCCCCACTTGGCTAGCGGGAGTAACGAGCAGTACTTC,16,TRBJ2-7,TRBV7-2,few,TRBD2
CSARGYGVSSYNEQFF,TGCAGTGCTAGAGGGTACGGAGTAAGCTCCTACAATGAGCAGTTCTTC,16,TRBJ2-1,TRBV20-1,few,.
CASSESGPMNTEAFF,TGTGCCAGCAGTGAATCTGGCCCCATGAACACTGAAGCTTTCTTT,15,TRBJ1-1,TRBV25-1,.,.
CASKEDYEQYF,TGTGCCAGTAAAGAAGACTACGAGCAGTACTTC,11,TRBJ2-7,TRBV28,many,.
CASSPRGQGGQPQHF,TGTGCCAGCAGTCCAAGGGGGCAGGGCGGTCAGCCCCAGCATTTT,15,TRBJ1-5,TRBV12-3/TRBV12-4,many,TRBD1
CASSVGSFQPQHF,TGTGCCAGCAGCGTGGGCAGCTTCCAGCCCCAGCATTTT,13,TRBJ1-5,TRBV9,many,.
CASSLERAPNEQFF,TGTGCCAGCAGCTTAGAACGGGCCCCCAATGAGCAGTTCTTC,14,TRBJ2-1,TRBV7-6,few,.
CARSLGARGANVLTFGAGEQYF,.,22,TRBJ2-7,TRBV2,.,.
CSASLGGGAKNIQYF,TGCAGTGCTAGCCTCGGCGGGGGGGCCAAAAACATTCAGTACTTC,15,TRBJ2-4,TRBV20-1,.,TRBD2
CSARQGLSAFF,TGCAGTGCCAGACAGGGTCTCAGCGCTTTCTTT,11,TRBJ1-1,TRBV20-1,many,TRBD1
CAISESYTVPPNIQYF,TGTGCCATCAGTGAGTCATACACCGTCCCACCTAACATTCAGTACTTC,16,TRBJ2-4,TRBV10-3,.,.
CASRGGSATNEKLFF,TGTGCCAGTCGGGGAGGGAGTGCAACTAATGAAAAACTGTTTTTT,15,TRBJ1-4,TRBV2,many,.
CASRASGTGELFF,TGTGCCAGCAGGGCTAGCGGGACCGGGGAGCTGTTTTTT,13,TRBJ2-2,TRBV9,.,TRBD2
CASSGREGETQYF,TGTGCCAGCAGCGGGAGAGAGGGGGAGACCCAGTACTTC,13,TRBJ2-5,TRBV12-3/TRBV12-4,many,.
CSARGPRTGGEDGYTF,TGCAGTGCTAGAGGCCCCAGGACAGGAGGAGAAGATGGCTACACCTTC,16,TRBJ1-2,TRBV20-1,.,TRBD1
CASSLGLAETYEQYF,TGTGCCAGCAGCTTAGGACTAGCGGAGACCTACGAGCAGTACTTC,15,TRBJ2-7,TRBV7-3,many,TRBD2
CASSYVSGYEQYF,TGTGCCAGCAGTTACGTGTCAGGGTACGAGCAGTACTTC,13,TRBJ2-7,TRBV11-3,many,.
CASSEGASTEAFF,TGTGCCAGCAGTGAGGGGGCGAGCACTGAAGCTTTCTTT,13,TRBJ1-1,TRBV2,many,.
CASSISRGGGQPQHF,TGTGCCAGTAGTATCTCAAGAGGGGGCGGTCAGCCCCAGCATTTT,15,TRBJ1-5,TRBV19,.,TRBD1
CASSYSLGLALYEQYF,TGTGCCAGCAGTTACTCATTGGGACTAGCCCTCTACGAGCAGTACTTC,16,TRBJ2-7,TRBV6-5,many,TRBD2
CASSPLRQPQHF,TGTGCCAGCAGTCCCCTACGTCAGCCCCAGCATTTT,12,TRBJ1-5,TRBV12-3/TRBV12-4,many,.
CAIRTGQARGTGELFF,TGTGCCATCAGAACAGGACAGGCCCGTGGCACCGGGGAGCTGTTTTTT,16,TRBJ2-2,TRBV10-3,few,TRBD1
CATSEDPDGEQYF,TGTGCCACCAGTGAGGACCCAGACGGCGAGCAGTACTTC,13,TRBJ2-7,TRBV24-1,many,.
CASSYRGDLTNYGYTF,TGTGCCAGCAGTTATCGGGGGGACTTGACTAACTATGGCTACACCTTC,16,TRBJ1-2,TRBV13,many,.
CASRDSGTGNGYTF,TGTGCCAGCAGAGATTCCGGGACAGGGAATGGCTACACCTTC,14,TRBJ1-2,TRBV28,.,TRBD1
CASSPRRGHQETQYF,TGTGCCAGCAGCCCCCGGAGGGGGCACCAAGAGACCCAGTACTTC,15,TRBJ2-5,TRBV7-2,many,.
CASSPTVGNEKLFF,TGTGCCAGCAGCCCAACGGTGGGGAATGAAAAACTGTTTTTT,14,TRBJ1-4,TRBV6-1,.,.
CASTLGGSSYEQYF,TGTGCCAGCACCCTCGGAGGGAGCTCCTACGAGCAGTACTTC,14,TRBJ2-7,TRBV7-2,many,.
CASSLRSTAYEQYF,TGTGCCAGCAGTTTAAGGAGTACGGCCTACGAGCAGTACTTC,14,TRBJ2-7,TRBV28,.,.
CASSEFGGGYEQYF,TGTGCCAGCAGTGAATTTGGGGGCGGATACGAGCAGTACTTC,14,TRBJ2-7,TRBV25-1,.,.
CASSSTTSGTGELFF,TGTGCCAGCAGCTCTACTACTAGCGGGACCGGGGAGCTGTTTTTT,15,TRBJ2-2,TRBV11-2,many,TRBD2
CAWTPWGTSGETQYF,TGTGCCTGGACCCCGTGGGGGACTAGCGGAGAGACCCAGTACTTC,15,TRBJ2-5,TRBV30,few,TRBD2
CASSMDRGLAGVFNEQYF,TGTGCCAGCAGTATGGACAGGGGACTAGCGGGAGTATTCAACGAGCAGTACTTC,18,TRBJ2-7,TRBV6-2/TRBV6-3,.,TRBD2
CASSLVADVETF,TGTGCCAGCAGCTTAGTGGCTGACGTGGAGACCTTC,12,TRBJ1-2,TRBV7-9,.,.
CASSYGQANSGANVLTF,TGTGCCAGCAGCTATGGACAGGCGAACTCTGGGGCCAACGTCCTGACTTTC,17,TRBJ2-6,TRBV7-9,.,TRBD1
CASSQEFRGVVYEQYF,TGCGCCAGCAGCCAAGAATTTAGGGGAGTCGTGTACGAGCAGTACTTC,16,TRBJ2-7,TRBV5-1,.,.
CSARDRQGEFEETQYF,TGCAGTGCTAGAGATCGACAGGGTGAATTCGAAGAGACCCAGTACTTC,16,TRBJ2-5,TRBV20-1,few,TRBD1
CASSLLGHPRGELFF,TGTGCCAGCAGCTTACTCGGACACCCCAGAGGGGAGCTGTTTTTT,15,TRBJ2-2,TRBV7-9,.,.